The 19 T cell receptor beta chains reported below all come from one sample, sequenced in a study of spatial heterogeneity in lung cancer. Noted time point: sample taken at primary tumor resection. TCRdb ran MiXCR on the 5' RACE reads and lists one entry per CDR3 protein. This sample carries fewer than 45,000 distinct CDR3 sequences, approximately 6.3% of them seen once, and the ten largest clones take around 45%. Sequencing used PBMCs, obtained at surgery. Receptor source: a female donor with early-stage non-small cell lung cancer.

This clonotype was detected many times. The chain joins TRBV9 to TRBJ2-3; D tentatively fits TRBD1 or TRBD2 (6 bases each). Germline loops: CDR1 SGDLS, CDR2 YYNGEE. CDR3 size: 16 residues. V gave up 0 bases and J gave up 3 bases, with 14 bases separating them. CDR3 DNA sequence: TGTGCCAGCAGCGTAGCCCCCGGGGGCGCAACAGATACGCAGTATTTT. Amino acid sequence: CASSVAPGGATDTQYF.

Many counts were recorded for this clonotype. The rearrangement links TRBV10-3 to TRBJ2-7; D may correspond to TRBD1 or TRBD2 (5 bases each). The V gene's germline CDR1 is ENHRY and CDR2 SYGVKD. This CDR3 region has 15 residues. V was pared by 3 bases and J by 0 bases, with 12 bases between. CDR3 amino acids: CAISEGDASSYEQYF. In DNA, the CDR3 is TGTGCCATCAGTGAAGGGGACGCCTCCTCCTACGAGCAGTACTTC.

This clonotype has a count of ten or more. The chain recombines TRBV18 with TRBJ1-1; no clear D. V was clipped by 2 bases and J by 3 bases, with 10 bases between them. This CDR3 has 14 amino acids. Germline loops: CDR1 KGHSH, CDR2 LQKENI. The CDR3 region is CASSPIAEDTEAFF. The CDR3 nucleotides read TGTGCCAGCTCACCAATCGCAGAAGACACTGAAGCTTTCTTT.

A note on this clonotype: It is unclear where the CDR3 begins or ends on the DNA, so no DNA is shown, and the CDR3 is as TCRdb lists it. The rearrangement uses TRBV6-6 and TRBJ1-2; TRBD1, as called in the table, went unchecked against the DNA. The CDR3 spans 15 residues, counting both ends. Germline CDR1 reads MNHNY; CDR2 reads SVGAGI (reference sequence). This chain's CDR3 is CASSTSTGLDYGYTF.

This clonotype was seen a handful of times. This sequence joins TRBV21-1 and TRBJ2-1; the listed D gene, TRBD2, was not tested against the DNA. TRBV21-1 is an annotated pseudogene. The CDR3 totals 17 residues. CDR3 loop: CASSKASGGPDYNEQFF. The CDR3 nucleotides read TGTGCCAGCAGCAAAGCGAGTGGGGGGCCCGACTACAATGAGCAGTTCTTC.

This clonotype was seen many times. V usage is TRBV7-2 and J usage is TRBJ1-6, with D possibly matching TRBD1 (5 bases). Germline V gene lookup returns CDR1 SGHTA and CDR2 FQGNSA. This CDR3 region has 14 residues. V dropped 7 bases and J dropped 6 bases, with 13 bases sitting between them. CDR3 nucleotide sequence: TGTGCCAGCACCCCAGGGCTGGGTAATTCACCCCTCCACTTT. The encoded protein is CASTPGLGNSPLHF.

The V call is TRBV5-5, the J call TRBJ1-5, with D possibly matching TRBD1 (6 bases). The CDR3 is 14 amino acids. Germline V gene lookup returns CDR1 SGHKS and CDR2 YYEKEE (reference sequence). Trimming stripped 4 bases from V and 12 bases from J, with 20 bases between. CDR3 nucleotides: TGTGCCAGCAGCCCCGGGACATGGGCCGGGCTCCAGCATTTT. Residues: CASSPGTWAGLQHF.

This clonotype turned up a few times. This chain links TRBV3-1 with TRBJ1-1, with D possibly being TRBD1 (6 bases). The germline gives CDR1 LGHDT, CDR2 YNNKEL (reference sequence). The CDR3 runs 14 residues. Deletions cut 1 base from V and 4 bases from J, with 10 bases between. The CDR3 region has the DNA TGTGCCAGCAGCCAAGGTACCAGGGGCACTGAAGCTTTCTTT. Its protein product is CASSQGTRGTEAFF.

The table lists this clonotype with many counts. The rearrangement uses TRBV20-1 and TRBJ2-1, with 8 bases aligning to TRBD1. J lost 0 bases, V lost 4 bases, and 8 bases had no gene match. Germline values: CDR1 DFQATT, CDR2 SNEGSKA (reference sequence). CDR3 length equals 16 residues. CDR3 sequence reads: CSAILQGGPSYNEQFF. The CDR3, as DNA: TGCAGTGCTATATTACAGGGGGGCCCCTCCTACAATGAGCAGTTCTTC.

This clonotype was detected only a few times. This chain links TRBV12-3 or TRBV12-4 with TRBJ1-2, with 7 nucleotides matching TRBD1. CDR3 length: 13 amino acids. V gave up 7 bases and J gave up 6 bases; unmatched junction bases: 8. CDR3 in amino acids: CASTATGTDGYTF. CDR3 coding DNA: TGTGCCAGCACCGCTACCGGGACAGATGGCTACACCTTC.

Ten or more counts support this clonotype. The chain joins TRBV20-1 to TRBJ2-3, with D maybe TRBD2 (7 bases). The CDR3 extends over 14 amino acids. CDR1 DFQATT and CDR2 SNEGSKA come from the germline V gene (reference sequence). Trimming shortened V by 3 bases and J by 6 bases, and 16 bases separated the two germline ends. CDR3 residues: CSASKDSGGDTQYF. CDR3 bases: TGCAGTGCTAGTAAAGACTCGGGGGGCGATACGCAGTATTTT.

This clonotype was counted ten times or more. J is TRBJ2-1 and V is TRBV5-1; 13 nucleotides align to TRBD2. The V gene end was trimmed by 4 bases and the J gene end by 5 bases; junction bases not matched to a gene: 6. The CDR3 contains 16 residues. Looked up from germline, CDR1 is SGHRS and CDR2 is YFSETQ. In DNA, the CDR3 is TGCGCCAGCAGCCGAACCGGGACTAGCGGGGACAATGAGCAGTTCTTC. This encodes CASSRTGTSGDNEQFF.

This sequence joins TRBV15 and TRBJ2-5, with no clear D. The CDR3 has 13 amino acids. The V end lost 4 bases, the J end lost 5 bases, and 11 bases lay between the germline ends. Germline loops: CDR1 LNHNV, CDR2 YYDKDF (reference sequence). The DNA of the CDR3 is TGTGCCACCAGCACGATTGGGAAGGAGACCCAGTACTTC. Protein product: CATSTIGKETQYF.

The V gene is TRBV6-5, the J gene TRBJ2-1; D perhaps matches TRBD2 (6 bases). CDR1 and CDR2 from the germline V gene are MNHEY and SVGAGI. V was pared by 6 bases and J by 2 bases, with 14 bases between. CDR3 length: 15 amino acids. CDR3 DNA sequence: TGTGCCAGCAGCTCGGACTATATGACCTACAATGAGCAGTTCTTC. Its protein is CASSSDYMTYNEQFF.

This clonotype was seen a few times. V usage is TRBV20-1 and J usage is TRBJ2-4; D gene unclear. The CDR3 consists of 13 residues. The germline gives CDR1 DFQATT, CDR2 SNEGSKA (reference sequence). Trimming removed 1 base from V and 8 bases from J, with 12 bases in between. The CDR3 is CSARGIFVDIQYF. In DNA form, the CDR3 reads TGCAGTGCTAGAGGGATTTTCGTAGACATTCAGTACTTC.

This clonotype was seen ten or more times. V and J are TRBV29-1 and TRBJ1-1; D is ambiguous. The CDR3 length is 13 residues. V shed 4 bases and J shed 4 bases, with 13 bases lying between them. Germline V lookup: CDR1 SQVTM, CDR2 ANQGSEA. Here the CDR3 reads CSVVGQISTEAFF. CDR3 nucleotide sequence: TGCAGCGTTGTAGGGCAGATAAGCACTGAAGCTTTCTTT.

This clonotype was seen repeatedly, ten times or more. This sequence joins TRBV6-2 or TRBV6-3 and TRBJ1-2; D perhaps matches TRBD1 (5 bases). This CDR3 has 15 residues. The V gene's germline CDR1 is MNHEY and CDR2 SVGEGT. V shed 5 bases and J shed 2 bases, with 15 bases lying between them. The CDR3 region is CASSNNRGQNYGYTF. In DNA, the CDR3 is TGTGCCAGCAGTAACAACCGGGGCCAGAACTATGGCTACACCTTC.

This chain uses TRBV27 with TRBJ1-5; 7 bases map to TRBD1. Germline assignment: CDR1 MNHEY and CDR2 SMNVEV (reference sequence). This CDR3 has 13 residues. The J segment lost 4 bases and the V segment lost 8 bases, leaving 5 bases of the junction unmatched. CDR3 coding DNA: TGTGCCAGCTTAACAGGGGTTAATCAGCCCCAGCATTTT. Translating it yields CASLTGVNQPQHF.

This clonotype showed up just a few times. The V gene is TRBV5-1, the J gene TRBJ2-2, with unresolved D. CDR1 is SGHRS, CDR2 YFSETQ, per germline. This CDR3 region has 14 residues. Trimming left V 2 bases short and J 1 base short, with 6 bases between. Written as DNA, the CDR3 is TGCGCCAGCAGCTTCCCACAGAACACCGGGGAGCTGTTTTTT. This translates into CASSFPQNTGELFF.